The source of this T cell receptor beta chain is a study of Graves' ophthalmopathy and Graves' hyperthyroidism. This clonotype was recorded at least ten times. The study amplified TCR beta CDR3 regions using RNA transcripts. Scientists carried out first-round RT-PCR using HTBI primers and then a second-round multiplex PCR. TCRdb fed the multiplex PCR reads into MiXCR, producing one record per CDR3 protein. This sample has about 600,000 distinct CDR3 sequences; approximately 37% occur once, and the top ten carry about 4%. V lost 1 base and J 7 bases, leaving 10 bases between the germline ends. Germline assignment: CDR1 LGHDT and CDR2 YNNKEL (reference sequence). The length of the CDR3 is 13 residues.

The source material was peripheral blood or thyroid tissue (not recorded which). This chain uses TRBV3-1 with TRBJ1-1; D is perhaps TRBD1 (5 bases). The source is an adult man with Graves' hyperthyroidism. The CDR3 protein is CASSQGPGVEAFF. The CDR3 nucleotides are TGTGCCAGCAGCCAAGGTCCGGGGGTTGAAGCTTTCTTT. The full variable domain, with the rest looked up from reference TRBV3-1 and TRBJ1-1, is DTAVSQTPKYLVTQMGNDKSIKCEQNLGHDTMYWYKQDSKKFLKIMFSYNNKELIINETVPNRFSPKSPDKAHLNLHINSLELGDSAVYFCASSQGPGVEAFFGQGTRLTVV.